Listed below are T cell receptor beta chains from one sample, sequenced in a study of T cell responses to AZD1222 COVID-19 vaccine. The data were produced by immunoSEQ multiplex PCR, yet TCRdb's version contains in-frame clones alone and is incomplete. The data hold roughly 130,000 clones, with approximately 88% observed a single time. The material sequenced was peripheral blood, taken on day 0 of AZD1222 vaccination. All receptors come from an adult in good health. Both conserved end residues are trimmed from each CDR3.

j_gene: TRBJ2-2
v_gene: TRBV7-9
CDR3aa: ASSLRGRGTGELF

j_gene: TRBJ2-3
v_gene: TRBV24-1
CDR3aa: ATSQTGTSSTDTQY

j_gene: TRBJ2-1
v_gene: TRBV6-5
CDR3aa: ASSLRTENYNEQF

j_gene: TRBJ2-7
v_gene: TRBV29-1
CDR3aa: SVEDRGYEQY

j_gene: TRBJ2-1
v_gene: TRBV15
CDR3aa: ATSRDRGVSNEQF

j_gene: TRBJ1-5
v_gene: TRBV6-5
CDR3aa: ASSYSRTQPQH

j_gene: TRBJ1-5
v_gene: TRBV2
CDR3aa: ASSRDSNQPQH

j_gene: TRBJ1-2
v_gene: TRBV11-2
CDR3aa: ASTFSPRDRTNYGYT

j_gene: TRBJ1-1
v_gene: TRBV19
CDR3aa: ASSFLRGAEAF

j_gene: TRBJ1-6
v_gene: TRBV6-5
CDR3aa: ASRSTRAYSPLH

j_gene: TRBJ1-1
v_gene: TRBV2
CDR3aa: ASNVPGPNTEAF

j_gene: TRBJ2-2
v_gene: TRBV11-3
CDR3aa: ASSFSLLGELF